Listed here are 6 T cell receptor beta chains from one sample, sequenced in a study of neurological immune-mediated disorders (dated by TCRdb to the late 2010s). The protocol used for the library was 5' RACE. The instrument given in TCRdb is Illumina HiSeq 2500. TCRdb reanalyzed the raw reads on its own, using fastp at Q25 for trimming and MiXCR for clone calling, and kept in-frame beta chains. Rows with one shared CDR3 protein collapse into an entry with the most common genes and DNA. Present in this sample are over 35,000 distinct CDR3 sequences, 2.5% of which were seen just once. Around 12% of the sample is in the top ten clones. Source material: PBMCs. These receptors were taken from a man aged 25-40 years with multiple sclerosis.

This clonotype has ten or more counts. V usage is TRBV20-1 and J usage is TRBJ1-2, with D possibly matching TRBD1 (5 bases). CDR1 DFQATT and CDR2 SNEGSKA come from the germline V gene (reference sequence). Trimming cost V 3 bases and J 4 bases, with 12 bases left between them. The CDR3 totals 13 residues. The CDR3 bases are TGCAGTGCTAGCCCAGGGATGAGCTATGGCTACACCTTC. Its translation is CSASPGMSYGYTF.

This clonotype appeared many times. This chain connects TRBV6-5 to TRBJ1-6, with TRBD1 matching over 12 bases. The trim removed 6 bases at V and 2 bases at J, leaving 11 bases unmatched. CDR1 is MNHEY and CDR2 is SVGAGI in the germline V gene. There are 19 residues in the CDR3. CDR3 DNA sequence: TGTGCCAGCAGAGCCGGGACAGGGGGCACCCGGACCTATAATTCACCCCTCCACTTT. It encodes CASRAGTGGTRTYNSPLHF.

This clonotype was observed many times. The chain recombines TRBV6-5 with TRBJ1-1, with D maybe TRBD1 (6 bases). The germline V and J ends were trimmed by 6 bases and 1 base, with 12 bases remaining between them. Germline V lookup: CDR1 MNHEY, CDR2 SVGAGI. This CDR3 is built from 14 residues. For the CDR3, the DNA is TGTGCCAGCAGATACGCACAGGGGAACACTGAAGCTTTCTTT. This encodes CASRYAQGNTEAFF.

There are many counts of this clonotype. V gene TRBV20-1 combines with J gene TRBJ2-7; 7 nucleotides match TRBD1. The CDR3 sequence is 13 residues long. CDR1 is DFQATT, CDR2 SNEGSKA, per germline (reference sequence). The junction had 6 bases not matched to a gene; V was cut back by 3 bases and J by 4 bases. In DNA, the CDR3 is TGCAGTGCTAGTGTCGGGACAGAATACGAGCAGTACTTC. Translating it yields CSASVGTEYEQYF.

This clonotype was observed at least ten times. This CDR3 is CSARNTGTSGPEPYF. CDR3 nucleotides: TGCAGTGCTAGAAATACCGGGACTAGCGGGCCCGAGCCTTACTTC. J is TRBJ2-5 and V is TRBV20-1, with TRBD2 identical over 12 bases. V was pared by 2 bases and J by 14 bases, with 15 bases of the junction left unmatched. The CDR3 runs to 15 residues. Per germline, CDR1 DFQATT and CDR2 SNEGSKA (reference sequence).

This chain links TRBV7-6 with TRBJ2-4; D is perhaps TRBD1 or TRBD2 (6 bases each). V lost 5 bases to trimming and J lost 5 bases, with 16 bases between them. This CDR3 is 15 amino acids long. CDR1 is SGHVS, CDR2 FNYEAQ, per germline. The chain's CDR3 is CASSQGTFGENIQYF. In DNA, the CDR3 is TGTGCCAGCAGCCAGGGGACTTTCGGGGAAAACATTCAGTACTTC. Supplemented by reference TRBV7-6 and TRBJ2-4, the full variable domain reads GAGVSQSPRYKVTKRGQDVALRCDPISGHVSLYWYRQALGQGPEFLTYFNYEAQQDKSGLPNDRFSAERPEGSISTLTIQRTEQRDSAMYRCASSQGTFGENIQYFGAGTRLSVL.